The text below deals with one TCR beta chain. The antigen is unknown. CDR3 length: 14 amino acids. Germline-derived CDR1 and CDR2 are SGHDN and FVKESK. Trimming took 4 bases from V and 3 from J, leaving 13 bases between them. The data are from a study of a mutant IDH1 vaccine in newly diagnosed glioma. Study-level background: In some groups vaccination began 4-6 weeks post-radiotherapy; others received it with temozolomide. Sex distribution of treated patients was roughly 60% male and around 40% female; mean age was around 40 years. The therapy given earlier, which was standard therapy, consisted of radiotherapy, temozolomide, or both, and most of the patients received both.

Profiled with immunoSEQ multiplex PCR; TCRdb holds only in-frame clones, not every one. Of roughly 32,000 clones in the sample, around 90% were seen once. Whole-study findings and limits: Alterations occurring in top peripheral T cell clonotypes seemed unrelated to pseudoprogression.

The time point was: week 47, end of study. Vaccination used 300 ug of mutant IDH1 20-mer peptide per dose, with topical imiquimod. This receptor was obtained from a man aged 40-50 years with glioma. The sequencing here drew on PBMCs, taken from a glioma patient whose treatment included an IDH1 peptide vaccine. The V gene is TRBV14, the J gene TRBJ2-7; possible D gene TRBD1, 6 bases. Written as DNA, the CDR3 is TGTGCCAGCAGCCTTTCAGGGGCCTACTACGAGCAGTACTTC. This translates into CASSLSGAYYEQYF.